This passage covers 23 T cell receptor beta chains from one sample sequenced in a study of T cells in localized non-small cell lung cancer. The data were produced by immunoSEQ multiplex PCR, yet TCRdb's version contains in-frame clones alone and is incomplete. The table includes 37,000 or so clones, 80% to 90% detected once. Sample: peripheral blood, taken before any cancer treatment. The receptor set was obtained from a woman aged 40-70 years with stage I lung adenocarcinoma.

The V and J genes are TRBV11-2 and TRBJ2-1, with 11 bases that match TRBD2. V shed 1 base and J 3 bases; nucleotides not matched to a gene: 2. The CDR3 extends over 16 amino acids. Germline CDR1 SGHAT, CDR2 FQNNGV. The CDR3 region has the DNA TGTGCCAGCAGCTTAGTAGGACTAGCGGGCTACAATGAGCAGTTCTTC. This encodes CASSLVGLAGYNEQFF.

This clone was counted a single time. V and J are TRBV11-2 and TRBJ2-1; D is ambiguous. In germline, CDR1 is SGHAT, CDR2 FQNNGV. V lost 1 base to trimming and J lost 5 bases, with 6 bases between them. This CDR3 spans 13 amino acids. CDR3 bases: TGTGCCAGCAGCTTAGGCAGGCACAATGAGCAGTTCTTC. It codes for CASSLGRHNEQFF.

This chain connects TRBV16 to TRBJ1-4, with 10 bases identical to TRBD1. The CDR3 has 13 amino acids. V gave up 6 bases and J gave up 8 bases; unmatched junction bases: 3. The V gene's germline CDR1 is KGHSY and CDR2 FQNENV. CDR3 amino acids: CASRPTGGEKLFF. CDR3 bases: TGTGCCAGCAGGCCGACAGGGGGCGAAAAACTGTTTTTT.

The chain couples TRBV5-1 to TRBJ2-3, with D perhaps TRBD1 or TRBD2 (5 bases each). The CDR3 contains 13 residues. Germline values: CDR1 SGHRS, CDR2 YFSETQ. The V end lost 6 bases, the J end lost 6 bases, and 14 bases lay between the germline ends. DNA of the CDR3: TGCGCCAGCACCCGGGACCGCCCCGATACGCAGTATTTT. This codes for CASTRDRPDTQYF.

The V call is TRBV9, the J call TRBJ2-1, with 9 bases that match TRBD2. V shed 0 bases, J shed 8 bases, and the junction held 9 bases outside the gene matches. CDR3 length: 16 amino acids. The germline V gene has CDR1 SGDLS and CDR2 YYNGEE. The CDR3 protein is CASSVGGGRAVDEQFF. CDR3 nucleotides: TGTGCCAGCAGCGTAGGGGGCGGGAGGGCCGTGGATGAGCAGTTCTTC.

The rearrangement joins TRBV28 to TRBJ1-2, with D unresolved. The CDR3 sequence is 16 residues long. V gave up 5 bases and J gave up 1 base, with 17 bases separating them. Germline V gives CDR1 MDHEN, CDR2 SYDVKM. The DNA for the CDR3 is TGTGCCAGCAGTCCGAGAGTAGCGGTCGGTAACTATGGCTACACCTTC. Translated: CASSPRVAVGNYGYTF.

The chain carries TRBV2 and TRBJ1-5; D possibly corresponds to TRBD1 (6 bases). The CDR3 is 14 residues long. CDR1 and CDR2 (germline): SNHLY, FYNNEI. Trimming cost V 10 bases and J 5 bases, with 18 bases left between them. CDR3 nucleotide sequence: TGTGCCATCAATAAGGACAGCTTTTATCAGCCCCAGCATTTT. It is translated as CAINKDSFYQPQHF.

CDR3 sequence (DNA): TGTGCCAGCAGGCTCGCGGGAGGGCCGAATATAAATGAGCAGTTCTTC. Its translation: CASRLAGGPNINEQFF. The V call is TRBV27, the J call TRBJ2-1, with 9 bases fitting TRBD2. From germline, CDR1 is MNHEY and CDR2 SMNVEV (reference sequence). CDR3 length: 16 amino acids. With 6 bases clipped from V and 7 bases from J, the junction kept 13 bases outside the gene matches.

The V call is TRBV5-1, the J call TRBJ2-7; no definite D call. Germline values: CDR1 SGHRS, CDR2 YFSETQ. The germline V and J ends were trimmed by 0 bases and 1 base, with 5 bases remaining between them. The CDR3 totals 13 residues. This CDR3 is CASSLGESYEQYF. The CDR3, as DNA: TGCGCCAGCAGCTTGGGAGAATCCTACGAGCAGTACTTC.

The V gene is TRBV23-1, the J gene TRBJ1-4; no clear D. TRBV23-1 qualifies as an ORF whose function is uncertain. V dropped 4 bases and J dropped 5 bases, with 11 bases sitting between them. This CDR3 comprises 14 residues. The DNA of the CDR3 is TGCGCCAGCAGTCCACGCCGACAAAATGAAAAACTGTTTTTT. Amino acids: CASSPRRQNEKLFF.

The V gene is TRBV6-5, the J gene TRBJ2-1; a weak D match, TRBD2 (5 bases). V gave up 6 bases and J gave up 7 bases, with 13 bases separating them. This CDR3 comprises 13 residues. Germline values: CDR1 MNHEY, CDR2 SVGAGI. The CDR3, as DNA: TGTGCCAGCAGGGCGACGACGGGAAATGAGCAGTTCTTC. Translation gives CASRATTGNEQFF.

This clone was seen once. CDR3 in DNA: TGTGCCAGCAGTTTGGAGGGAGTTTATAGCAATCAGCCCCAGCATTTT. This codes for CASSLEGVYSNQPQHF. This chain joins TRBV27 and TRBJ1-5; D gene ambiguous. The V gene's germline CDR1 is MNHEY and CDR2 SMNVEV (reference sequence). The CDR3 sequence is 16 residues long. Trimming pared 3 bases from V and 0 bases from J, leaving 12 bases between.

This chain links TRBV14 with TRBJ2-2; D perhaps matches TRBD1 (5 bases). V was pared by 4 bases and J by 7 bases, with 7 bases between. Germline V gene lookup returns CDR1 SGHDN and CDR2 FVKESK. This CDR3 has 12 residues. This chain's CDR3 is CASSRGDGELFF. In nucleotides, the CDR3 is TGTGCCAGCAGCCGGGGCGACGGGGAGCTGTTTTTT.

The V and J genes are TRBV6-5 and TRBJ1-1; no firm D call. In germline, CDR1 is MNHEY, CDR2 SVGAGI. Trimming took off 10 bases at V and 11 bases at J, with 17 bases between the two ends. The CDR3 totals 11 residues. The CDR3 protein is CATRRADEAFF. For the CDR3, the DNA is TGTGCCACCAGGCGCGCGGACGAGGCTTTCTTT.

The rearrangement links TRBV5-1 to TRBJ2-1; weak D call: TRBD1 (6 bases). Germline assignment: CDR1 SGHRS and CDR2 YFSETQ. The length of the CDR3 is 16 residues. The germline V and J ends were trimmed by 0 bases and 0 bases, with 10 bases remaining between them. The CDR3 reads CASSLEGGFSYNEQFF. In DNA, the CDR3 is TGCGCCAGCAGCTTGGAAGGGGGATTCTCCTACAATGAGCAGTTCTTC.

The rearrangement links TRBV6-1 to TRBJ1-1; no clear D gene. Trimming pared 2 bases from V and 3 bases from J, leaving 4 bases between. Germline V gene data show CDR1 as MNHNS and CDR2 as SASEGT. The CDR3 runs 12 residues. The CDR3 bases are TGTGCCAGCAGTGAATTTGACACTGAAGCTTTCTTT. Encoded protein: CASSEFDTEAFF.

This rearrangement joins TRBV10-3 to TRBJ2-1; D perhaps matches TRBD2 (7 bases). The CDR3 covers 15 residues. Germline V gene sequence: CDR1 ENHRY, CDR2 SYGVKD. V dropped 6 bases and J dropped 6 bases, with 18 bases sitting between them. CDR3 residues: CAISPRRAGANEQFF. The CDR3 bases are TGTGCCATCAGCCCCCGGCGCGCGGGGGCCAATGAGCAGTTCTTC.

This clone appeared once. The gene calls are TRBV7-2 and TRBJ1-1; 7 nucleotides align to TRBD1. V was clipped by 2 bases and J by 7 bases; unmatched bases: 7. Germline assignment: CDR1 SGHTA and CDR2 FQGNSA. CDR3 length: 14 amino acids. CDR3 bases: TGTGCCAGCAGCTTACAGGGGGGACGATTTGAAGCTTTCTTT. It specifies CASSLQGGRFEAFF.

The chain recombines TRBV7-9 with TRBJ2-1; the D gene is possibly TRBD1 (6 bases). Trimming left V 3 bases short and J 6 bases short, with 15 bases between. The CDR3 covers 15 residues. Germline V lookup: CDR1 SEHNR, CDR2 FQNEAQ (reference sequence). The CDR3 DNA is TGTGCCAGCAGCTTTAGGGGGTTAGCGAGCAATGAGCAGTTCTTC. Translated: CASSFRGLASNEQFF.

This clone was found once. CDR3 in amino acids: CAISDTTRSSYEQYF. In DNA form, the CDR3 reads TGTGCCATCAGTGATACAACACGGAGCTCCTACGAGCAGTACTTC. The genes are TRBV10-3 and TRBJ2-7; D gene unclear. The CDR3 has 15 residues. V gave up 3 bases and J gave up 0 bases, with 12 bases separating them. Germline lookup yields CDR1 ENHRY and CDR2 SYGVKD.

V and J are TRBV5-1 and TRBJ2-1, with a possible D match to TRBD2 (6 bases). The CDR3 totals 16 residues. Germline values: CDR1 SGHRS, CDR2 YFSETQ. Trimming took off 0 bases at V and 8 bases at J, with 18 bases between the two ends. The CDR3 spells CASSLVGSGFSDEQFF. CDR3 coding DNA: TGCGCCAGCAGCTTGGTAGGTAGCGGTTTCTCGGATGAGCAGTTCTTC.

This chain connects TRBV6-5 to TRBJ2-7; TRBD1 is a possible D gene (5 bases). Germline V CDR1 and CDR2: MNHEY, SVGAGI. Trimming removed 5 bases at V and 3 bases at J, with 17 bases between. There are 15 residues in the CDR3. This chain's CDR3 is CASSRGRRQNYEQYF. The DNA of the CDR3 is TGTGCCAGCAGTCGAGGCCGCCGACAGAACTACGAGCAGTACTTC.

CDR3 bases: TGTGCCAGCAGCAGGGATTACTCTGGGGCCAACGTCCTGACTTTC. Its protein product is CASSRDYSGANVLTF. The rearrangement links TRBV5-8 to TRBJ2-6; D gene uncertain. V was pared by 4 bases and J by 0 bases, with 8 bases between. CDR3 length equals 15 residues. Per germline, CDR1 SGHTS and CDR2 YDEGEE.